These T cell receptor beta chains were read from a single sample in a study of breast tumors, draining lymph nodes, adjacent tissues. TCRdb reanalysed the multiplex PCR reads using MiXCR and keeps one entry per CDR3 protein. The table lists about 200,000 distinct CDR3 sequences, 25% to 40% of them singletons, with approximately 4.3% in the top ten. Sequencing was performed on axillary lymph node tissue. These receptors were collected from a female donor with breast cancer. Some clones in this sample may be carry-over from other donors' samples. Each CDR3 is given with its conserved first and last residue. D genes are given only for firm matches. Size values are once, few and many counts, or a class for expanded clones, and some rows have none.

j_gene | abundance | v_gene | d_gene | CDR3aa | CDR3nt
TRBJ2-7 | - | TRBV6-2/TRBV6-3 | TRBD2 | CASRLAGGRPYEQYF | TGTGCCAGCAGACTAGCGGGGGGGAGACCCTACGAGCAGTACTTC
TRBJ2-5 | many | TRBV27 | TRBD1 | CASRSDRGDETQYF | TGTGCCAGCAGATCGGACAGGGGGGACGAGACCCAGTACTTC
TRBJ2-3 | many | TRBV7-9 | - | CASSLSQSTDTQYF | TGTGCCAGCAGCTTATCGCAAAGCACAGATACGCAGTATTTT
TRBJ2-1 | many | TRBV7-2 | - | CASSPSRGGRAQFF | TGTGCCAGCAGCCCCTCAAGGGGGGGGCGAGCTCAGTTCTTC
TRBJ1-6 | many | TRBV20-1 | TRBD1 | CSASFGQGAPLHF | TGCAGTGCTAGTTTCGGGCAGGGGGCACCCCTCCACTTT
TRBJ2-7 | - | TRBV6-1 | TRBD1 | CASRWGQGDYEQYF | TGTGCCAGCAGATGGGGGCAGGGGGACTACGAGCAGTACTTC
TRBJ2-3 | - | TRBV6-4 | TRBD1 | CASSPPWDRLTDTQYF | TGTGCCAGCAGCCCACCCTGGGACAGGCTCACAGATACGCAGTATTTT
TRBJ2-2 | - | TRBV3-1 | - | CASSQDGRQLTGELVF | TGCGCCAGCAGCCAAGACGGTAGACAGCTCACCGGGGAGCTGGTTTTT
TRBJ1-5 | many | TRBV19 | - | CASSIEHRAGQPQHF | TGTGCCAGTAGTATAGAACACAGGGCTGGCCAGCCCCAGCATTTT
TRBJ2-3 | - | TRBV7-9 | TRBD2 | CASSSLRTDGLAGSTDTQYF | TGTGCCAGCAGCTCGTTGAGGACAGACGGACTAGCGGGTAGCACAGATACGCAGTATTTT
TRBJ2-1 | many | TRBV12-3/TRBV12-4 | - | CASSPRPYNEQFF | TGTGCCAGCAGTCCCCGACCATACAATGAGCAGTTCTTC
TRBJ2-1 | many | TRBV7-9 | TRBD2 | CASSSRTSGTYNEQFF | TGTGCCAGCAGCTCCCGGACTAGCGGGACATACAATGAGCAGTTCTTC
TRBJ2-5 | many | TRBV20-1 | - | CSAHGEGLQKETQYF | TGCAGTGCTCACGGCGAGGGACTTCAAAAAGAGACCCAGTACTTC
TRBJ2-3 | many | TRBV9 | - | CASSEGVGSTDTQYF | TGTGCCAGCAGCGAGGGGGTGGGAAGCACAGATACGCAGTATTTT
TRBJ2-7 | many | TRBV20-1 | TRBD2 | CSASPLGSGRNYEQYF | TGCAGTGCTAGCCCCCTGGGTAGCGGGAGAAACTACGAGCAGTACTTC
TRBJ2-7 | many | TRBV18 | TRBD1 | CASSERTGADEQYF | TGTGCCAGCTCAGAACGGACAGGGGCAGACGAGCAGTACTTC
TRBJ2-1 | many | TRBV20-1 | TRBD2 | CSASASGGGGEQFF | TGCAGTGCTAGTGCTAGCGGGGGGGGCGGGGAGCAGTTCTTC
TRBJ2-1 | many | TRBV5-5 | - | CASSFRRYNEQFF | TGTGCCAGCAGCTTCAGGAGGTACAATGAGCAGTTCTTC
TRBJ1-5 | - | TRBV6-2/TRBV6-3 | - | CASSHGGSKPQHF | TGTGCCAGCAGTCACGGGGGGAGCAAGCCCCAGCATTTT
TRBJ2-3 | many | TRBV20-1 | - | CSISSWGARTDTQYF | TGCAGTATCTCTAGCTGGGGGGCGCGTACAGATACGCAGTATTTT
TRBJ1-2 | many | TRBV29-1 | TRBD1 | CSVETGSHGYTF | TGCAGCGTTGAGACAGGGAGCCATGGCTACACCTTC
TRBJ2-1 | many | TRBV19 | TRBD2 | CASSGAGARGGSYNEQFF | TGTGCCAGTAGTGGAGCGGGGGCGAGGGGCGGCTCCTACAATGAGCAGTTCTTC
TRBJ2-1 | many | TRBV19 | TRBD2 | CASRGTSGRVDNEQFF | TGTGCCAGTAGAGGGACTAGCGGGAGGGTGGACAATGAGCAGTTCTTC
TRBJ1-4 | - | TRBV19 | - | CARVQAGDEKLFF | TGTGCTAGAGTACAAGCAGGAGATGAAAAACTGTTTTTT
TRBJ2-7 | many | TRBV12-3/TRBV12-4 | - | CASSFRSEYEQYF | TGTGCCAGCAGTTTTCGGAGTGAATACGAGCAGTACTTC
TRBJ2-1 | many | TRBV19 | TRBD2 | CASSTTSGRYNEQFF | TGTGCCAGTAGTACGACTAGCGGCCGATACAATGAGCAGTTCTTC
TRBJ2-2 | - | TRBV6-5 | - | CASSHPSGELFF | TGTGCCAGCAGTCACCCTTCCGGGGAGCTGTTTTTT
TRBJ1-2 | many | TRBV10-2 | - | CASSYEGDGYTF | TGCGCCAGCAGCTACGAAGGAGATGGCTACACCTTC
TRBJ1-2 | few | TRBV6-1 | - | CASRTHHGYTF | TGTGCCAGCAGAACCCACCATGGCTACACCTTC
TRBJ2-7 | - | TRBV27 | TRBD2 | CASSRRTSGRSSYEQYF | TGTGCCAGCAGTCGCCGAACTAGCGGACGAAGCTCCTACGAGCAGTACTTC
TRBJ2-7 | medium-sized | TRBV7-9 | - | CASSAGTIYYEQYF | TGTGCCAGCAGCGCCGGGACAATATACTACGAGCAGTACTTC
TRBJ2-1 | once | TRBV29-1 | - | CSSGLAEDEQFF | TGCAGCTCAGGGCTAGCTGAGGATGAGCAGTTCTTC
TRBJ2-2 | many | TRBV5-1 | - | CASSNPTGTSNTGELFF | TGCGCCAGCAGCAATCCTACCGGGACATCGAACACCGGGGAGCTGTTTTTT
TRBJ2-2 | many | TRBV11-2 | TRBD1 | CASSSQGQGLNTGELFF | TGTGCCAGCAGCTCCCAGGGACAGGGGCTAAACACCGGGGAGCTGTTTTTT
TRBJ1-2 | many | TRBV6-5 | - | CASSPSFGVGGYTF | TGTGCCAGCAGTCCCTCCTTCGGGGTAGGAGGCTACACCTTC
TRBJ1-2 | many | TRBV5-8 | TRBD1 | CASSRGQEPYGYTF | TGTGCCAGCAGCAGGGGGCAGGAGCCCTATGGCTACACCTTC
TRBJ1-6 | many | TRBV14 | - | CASSYDPSGSPLHF | TGTGCCAGCAGCTACGACCCCTCTGGGTCACCCCTCCACTTT
TRBJ2-5 | - | TRBV10-3 | TRBD2 | CAIRPGLAGETQYF | TGTGCCATACGGCCGGGACTAGCAGGCGAGACCCAGTACTTC
TRBJ2-2 | - | TRBV11-2 | - | CASSLLGDTGELFF | TGTGCCAGCAGCTTACTTGGTGACACCGGGGAGCTGTTTTTT